The 15 T cell receptor beta chains below were found in one sample sequenced in a study of shared clonotypes between healthy human individuals. Naive CD8 cells, CD45RO-negative and positively selected for CCR7, excluded terminally differentiated effector memory CD45RA+ cells. Repertoires were generated with immunoSEQ multiplex PCR, while TCRdb's copy carries only in-frame clones and drops some. The table has fewer than 800,000 clones, just over 90% seen once. The sample consisted of naive CD8+ T cells sorted from blood. The receptors stem from a man aged 30 to 45 in good health.

V is TRBV5-8 and J is TRBJ2-7; TRBD2 matches 9 bases. Trimming removed 0 bases from V and 2 bases from J; junction bases left unmatched: 6. Germline V gene sequence: CDR1 SGHTS, CDR2 YDEGEE. The CDR3 length is 16 residues. The CDR3 bases are TGTGCCAGCAGCTTGGGGCGGGAGGGCCCGCCCTACGAGCAGTACTTC. Translated, it gives CASSLGREGPPYEQYF. The whole variable domain, remainder taken from reference TRBV5-8 and TRBJ2-7, is EAGVTQSPTHLIKTRGQQATLRCSPISGHTSVYWYQQALGLGLQFLLWYDEGEERNRGNFPPRFSGRQFPNYSSELNVNALELEDSALYLCASSLGREGPPYEQYFGPGTRLTVT.

The J gene is TRBJ1-5, the V gene TRBV4-1; D gene unclear. CDR3 length equals 14 residues. V was shortened by 0 bases and J by 10 bases, with 13 bases between the two germline ends. The germline gives CDR1 MGHRA, CDR2 YSYEKL. The CDR3 bases are TGCGCCAGCAGCCAAGAAGGCAGCAAAATTCCCCAGCATTTT. Translated, it gives CASSQEGSKIPQHF.

This chain links TRBV6-1 with TRBJ2-7; TRBD2 is a possible D gene (5 bases). Per germline, CDR1 MNHNS and CDR2 SASEGT. The CDR3 totals 14 residues. V was cut by 3 bases and J by 1 base, with 10 bases left in between. The chain's CDR3 is CASSEEDGSYEQYF. The CDR3 region has the DNA TGTGCCAGCAGTGAGGAGGACGGGTCCTACGAGCAGTACTTC.

CDR3 residues: CASSPMIAEEIRPDTQYF. CDR3 coding DNA: TGTGCCAGCTCACCAATGATAGCGGAAGAGATTCGACCAGATACGCAGTATTTT. The chain links TRBV18 to TRBJ2-3; tentative D call: TRBD2 (6 bases). Germline V gene sequence: CDR1 KGHSH, CDR2 LQKENI. The CDR3 contains 18 residues. Trimming removed 2 bases at V and 4 bases at J, with 22 bases between.

The rearrangement joins TRBV19 to TRBJ2-7; D is possibly TRBD2 (5 bases). V shed 3 bases and J shed 0 bases, with 12 bases lying between them. Germline V gene sequence: CDR1 LNHDA, CDR2 SQIVND (reference sequence). This CDR3 contains 15 residues. The CDR3: CASSIGGGLSYEQYF. In nucleotides, the CDR3 is TGTGCCAGTAGTATTGGAGGCGGCCTCTCCTACGAGCAGTACTTC.

The rearrangement uses TRBV27 and TRBJ2-7, with TRBD2 matching over 11 bases. The J segment lost 1 base and the V segment lost 3 bases, leaving 2 bases of the junction unmatched. Germline CDR1 MNHEY, CDR2 SMNVEV (reference sequence). CDR3 length: 15 residues. CDR3 coding DNA: TGTGCCAGCAGTTTTAGCGGGAGGGGTTCCTACGAGCAGTACTTC. Translated, it gives CASSFSGRGSYEQYF.

The rearrangement joins TRBV19 to TRBJ2-1; D remains unclear. Between the trimmed V and J ends, which lost 3 bases and 6 bases, there was a span of 9 bases. Germline-derived CDR1 and CDR2 are LNHDA and SQIVND (reference sequence). The CDR3 loop spans 13 amino acids. For the CDR3, the DNA is TGTGCCAGTAGTATTATAGTGGGCAATGAGCAGTTCTTC. It yields the protein CASSIIVGNEQFF.

CDR3 residues: CAISDVLESYEQYF. The CDR3 nucleotides read TGTGCCATCAGCGACGTCCTAGAATCCTACGAGCAGTACTTC. This chain uses TRBV10-3 with TRBJ2-7; D gene ambiguous. The CDR3 has 14 amino acids. V was cut by 6 bases and J by 1 base, with 13 bases left in between. CDR1 and CDR2 from the germline V gene are ENHRY and SYGVKD.

V and J are TRBV5-5 and TRBJ1-1; 7 bases are shared with TRBD1. Germline CDR1 reads SGHKS; CDR2 reads YYEKEE (reference sequence). Unmatched junction bases numbered 15, after V lost 1 base and J lost 3 bases. CDR3 length: 18 residues. CDR3 sequence (DNA): TGTGCCAGCAGCTTGTCACCTCACTCAGGGGGTCTTTACACTGAAGCTTTCTTT. Protein product: CASSLSPHSGGLYTEAFF.

The V call is TRBV2, the J call TRBJ2-3, with 7 bases matching TRBD2. The CDR3 has 15 residues. After removal of 2 bases from V and 0 bases from J, the junction contained 2 bases not matched to a gene. The germline V gene has CDR1 SNHLY and CDR2 FYNNEI. The chain's CDR3 is CASSELAASTDTQYF. Written as DNA, the CDR3 is TGTGCCAGCAGTGAACTAGCGGCTAGCACAGATACGCAGTATTTT.

The chain employs TRBV28 and TRBJ2-1; 7 bases match TRBD1. CDR1 is MDHEN, CDR2 SYDVKM, per germline. The CDR3 sequence is 19 residues long. Trimming at V came to 5 bases and at J to 8 bases, leaving 24 bases not matched to a gene. The CDR3 bases are TGTGCCAGCAGTCTCCCTACCGAAACAGGGGAAGCTTCTGGGGATGAGCAGTTCTTC. It specifies CASSLPTETGEASGDEQFF.

The V and J genes are TRBV27 and TRBJ2-1; 9 bases agree with TRBD1. V shed 2 bases, J shed 8 bases, and the junction held 10 bases outside the gene matches. CDR1 is MNHEY, CDR2 SMNVEV, per germline (reference sequence). The CDR3 is 16 residues long. The CDR3 region is CASSLGQGTLVHEQFF. The CDR3 DNA reads as TGTGCCAGCAGTTTAGGACAGGGGACCTTAGTGCATGAGCAGTTCTTC.

The rearrangement uses TRBV5-6 and TRBJ2-7; TRBD2 agrees at 9 bases. Per germline, CDR1 SGHDT and CDR2 YYEEEE. J was trimmed by 1 base and V by 1 base; bases with no gene match: 12. The CDR3 length is 18 residues. The CDR3 bases are TGTGCCAGCAGCTTGAGTTTAATCTGGCGGGAGGGATCCTACGAGCAGTACTTC. This encodes CASSLSLIWREGSYEQYF. Full variable domain (rest looked up from reference TRBV5-6 and TRBJ2-7): DAGVTQSPTHLIKTRGQQVTLRCSPKSGHDTVSWYQQALGQGPQFIFQYYEEEERQRGNFPDRFSGHQFPNYSSELNVNALLLGDSALYLCASSLSLIWREGSYEQYFGPGTRLTVT.

V gene TRBV11-2 combines with J gene TRBJ2-2, with TRBD2 matching over 12 bases. V gave up 5 bases and J gave up 6 bases; unmatched junction bases: 4. The CDR3 runs to 15 residues. Looked up from germline, CDR1 is SGHAT and CDR2 is FQNNGV. The CDR3 protein is CASSPGLAGAGELFF. The CDR3 region has the DNA TGTGCCAGCAGCCCGGGACTAGCGGGCGCCGGGGAGCTGTTTTTT. Together with reference TRBV11-2 and TRBJ2-2, the CDR3 gives the full variable domain: EAGVAQSPRYKIIEKRQSVAFWCNPISGHATLYWYQQILGQGPKLLIQFQNNGVVDDSQLPKDRFSAERLKGVDSTLKIQPAKLEDSAVYLCASSPGLAGAGELFFGEGSRLTVL.

The chain employs TRBV10-1 and TRBJ2-3; 8 positions match TRBD2. CDR1 and CDR2 (germline): WNHNN, SYGVQD (reference sequence). CDR3 length equals 19 residues. Trimming removed 6 bases from V and 1 base from J; junction bases left unmatched: 18. The CDR3 DNA sequence: TGCGCCAGCAGCCCCACAAGCGGGAGCGCTCGATCTGGCACAGATACGCAGTATTTT. This translates into CASSPTSGSARSGTDTQYF.